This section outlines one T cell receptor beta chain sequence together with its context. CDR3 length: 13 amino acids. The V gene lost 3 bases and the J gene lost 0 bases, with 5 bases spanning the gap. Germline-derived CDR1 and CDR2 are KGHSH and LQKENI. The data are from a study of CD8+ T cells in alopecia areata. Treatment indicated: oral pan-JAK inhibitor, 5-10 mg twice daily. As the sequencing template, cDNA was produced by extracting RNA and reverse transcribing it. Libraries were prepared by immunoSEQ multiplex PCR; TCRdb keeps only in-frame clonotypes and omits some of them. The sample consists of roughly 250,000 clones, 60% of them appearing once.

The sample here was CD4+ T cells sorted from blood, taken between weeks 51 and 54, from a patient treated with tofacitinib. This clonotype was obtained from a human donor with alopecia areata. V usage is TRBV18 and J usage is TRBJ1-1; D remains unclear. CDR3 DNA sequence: TGTGCCAGCTCACCTATAATGAACACTGAAGCTTTCTTT. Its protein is CASSPIMNTEAFF.